This T cell receptor beta chain is drawn from a study of OX40 agonist ivuxolimab in advanced cancers. Study-wide background: Of mixed ages from roughly 23 to 85 and averaging approximately 60 years, the group was 65% to 85% male. Eligibility rules accepted prior anti-PD-1, anti-PD-L1 or anti-CTLA-4 therapy, and 30% to 40% had some. General study findings and limits: In CD8+ T cells, expanded clones were on average more numerous than in CD4+.

The CDR3 is 13 amino acids. V lost 6 bases, J lost 7 bases, and 15 bases lay in between. Germline V CDR1 and CDR2: MDHEN, SYDVKM. Generated by immunoSEQ multiplex PCR, the TCRdb table keeps only in-frame clones and is missing some. This sample yields some 74,000 clones, of which almost 85% are seen a single time; approximately 5% belongs to the top ten. The table lists this clone with a count of one. Its antigen is undetermined. On cycle 4 day 1 and cycle 7 day 1, as well as at baseline, blood was sampled. This sequence was found in an adult with an advanced solid tumor such as melanoma, head and neck, liver or kidney cancer. This rearrangement joins TRBV28 to TRBJ2-5; D not resolved. The sequencing used CD4+ or CD8+ T cells sorted from blood, collected in a trial of the OX40 agonist ivuxolimab. CDR3 in amino acids: CASSRPGFGTQYF. CDR3 nucleotide sequence: TGTGCCAGCAGCCGCCCGGGTTTTGGGACCCAGTACTTC.